This T cell receptor (beta chain) was profiled in a study of cytomegalovirus exposure and HLA in healthy donors. Study-wide points: In an earlier analysis, productive rearrangement rates for most beta V segments clustered near 87% or 30%. An assumption of roughly uniform sequencing depth across donors underlay the presence/absence analyses.

PCR used 60 Vbeta primers and 13 Jbeta primers. In the original workflow: Per a later analysis, the number of unique TCR beta chains was roughly 80 million, of which about 11 million were shared. Method: immunoSEQ multiplex PCR; TCRdb's copy keeps in-frame clones and lacks some. The V and J calls and clone size were taken over from that table, and D and trimming were inferred from the DNA. The table shows approximately 100,000 clones, with roughly 75% occurring only once. The CDR3 is 17 residues long. The germline V gene encodes CDR1 SGHDT and CDR2 YYEEEE. V lost 3 bases and J lost 4; bases outside the gene matches: 14. The donors were healthy bone marrow donors. As concerns this clone: Its antigen is still unknown.

The sequencing sample was made of PBMCs. This chain uses TRBV5-6 with TRBJ2-3, with 7 bases that match TRBD2. This clonotype was sampled from a male donor in good health and CMV-seropositive. The CDR3: CASSWARGLPSPDTQYF. CDR3 nucleotides: TGTGCCAGCAGCTGGGCCCGGGGACTACCATCCCCAGATACGCAGTATTTT.